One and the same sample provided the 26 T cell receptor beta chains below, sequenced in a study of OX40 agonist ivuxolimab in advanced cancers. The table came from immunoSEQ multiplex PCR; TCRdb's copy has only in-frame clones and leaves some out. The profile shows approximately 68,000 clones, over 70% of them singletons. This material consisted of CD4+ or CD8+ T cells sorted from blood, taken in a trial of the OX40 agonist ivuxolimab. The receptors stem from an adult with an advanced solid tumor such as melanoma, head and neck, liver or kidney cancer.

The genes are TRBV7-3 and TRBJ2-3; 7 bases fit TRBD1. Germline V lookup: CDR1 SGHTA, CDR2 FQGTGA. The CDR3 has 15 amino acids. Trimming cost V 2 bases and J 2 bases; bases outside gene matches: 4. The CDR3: CASSLSGGFTDTQYF. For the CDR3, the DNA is TGTGCCAGCAGCTTATCAGGGGGTTTCACAGATACGCAGTATTTT. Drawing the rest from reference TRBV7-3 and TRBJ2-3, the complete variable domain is GAGVSQTPSNKVTEKGKYVELRCDPISGHTALYWYRQSLGQGPEFLIYFQGTGAADDSGLPNDRFFAVRPEGSVSTLKIQRTERGDSAVYLCASSLSGGFTDTQYFGPGTRLTVL.

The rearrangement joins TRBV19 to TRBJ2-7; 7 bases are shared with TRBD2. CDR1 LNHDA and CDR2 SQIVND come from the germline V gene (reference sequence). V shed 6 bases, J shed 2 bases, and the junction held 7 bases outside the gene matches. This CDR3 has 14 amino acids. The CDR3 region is CASRYGGGAYEQYF. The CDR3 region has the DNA TGTGCCAGTAGGTACGGTGGGGGGGCCTACGAGCAGTACTTC.

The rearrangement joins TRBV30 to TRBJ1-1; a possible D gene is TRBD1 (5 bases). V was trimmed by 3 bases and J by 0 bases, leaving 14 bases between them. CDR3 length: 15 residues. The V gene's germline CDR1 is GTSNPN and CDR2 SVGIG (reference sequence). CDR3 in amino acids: CAWRSYRQLNTEAFF. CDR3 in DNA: TGTGCCTGGAGAAGTTATCGACAGTTGAACACTGAAGCTTTCTTT. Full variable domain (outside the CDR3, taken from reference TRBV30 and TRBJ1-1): SQTIHQWPATLVQPVGSPLSLECTVEGTSNPNLYWYRQAAGRGLQLLFYSVGIGQISSEVPQNLSASRPQDRQFILSSKKLLLSDSGFYLCAWRSYRQLNTEAFFGQGTRLTVV.

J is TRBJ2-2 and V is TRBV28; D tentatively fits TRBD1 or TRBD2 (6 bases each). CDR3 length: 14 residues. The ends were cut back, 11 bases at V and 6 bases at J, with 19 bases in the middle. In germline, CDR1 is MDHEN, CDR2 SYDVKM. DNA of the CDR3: TGTGCCGTTGCCTCGGGGGCTCGGGCCGGGGAGCTGTTTTTT. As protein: CAVASGARAGELFF.

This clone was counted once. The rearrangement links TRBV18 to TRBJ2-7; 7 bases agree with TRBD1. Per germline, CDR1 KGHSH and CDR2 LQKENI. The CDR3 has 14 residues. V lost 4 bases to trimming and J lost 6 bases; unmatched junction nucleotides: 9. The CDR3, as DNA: TGTGCCAGCTCACGGGGGACAGATATCTCCGAGCAGTACTTC. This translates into CASSRGTDISEQYF.

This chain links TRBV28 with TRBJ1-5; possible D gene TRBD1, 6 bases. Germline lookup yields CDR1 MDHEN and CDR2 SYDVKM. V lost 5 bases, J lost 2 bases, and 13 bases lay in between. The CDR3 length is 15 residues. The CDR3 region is CASSPRQVGNQPQHF. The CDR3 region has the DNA TGTGCCAGCAGTCCCCGACAGGTGGGCAATCAGCCCCAGCATTTT.

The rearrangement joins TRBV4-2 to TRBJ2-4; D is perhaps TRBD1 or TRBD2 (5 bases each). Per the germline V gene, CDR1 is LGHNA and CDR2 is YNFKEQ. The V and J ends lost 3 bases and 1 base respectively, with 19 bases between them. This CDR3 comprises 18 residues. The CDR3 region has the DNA TGTGCCAGCAGCCACTCCGGGGACCCACTACGGGCCAAAAACATTCAGTACTTC. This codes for CASSHSGDPLRAKNIQYF.

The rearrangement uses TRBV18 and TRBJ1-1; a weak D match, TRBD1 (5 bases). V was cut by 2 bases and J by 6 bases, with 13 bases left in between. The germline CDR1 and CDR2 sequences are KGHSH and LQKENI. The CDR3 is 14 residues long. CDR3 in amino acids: CASSPSRVWSEAFF. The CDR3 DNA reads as TGTGCCAGCTCACCAAGCAGGGTATGGTCTGAAGCTTTCTTT.

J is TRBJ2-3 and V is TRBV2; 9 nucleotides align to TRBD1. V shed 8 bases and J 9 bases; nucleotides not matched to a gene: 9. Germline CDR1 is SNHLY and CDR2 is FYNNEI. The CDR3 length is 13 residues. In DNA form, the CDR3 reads TGTGCCAGCTCCGGGACAGGGTTTTGGACGCAGTATTTT. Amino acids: CASSGTGFWTQYF.

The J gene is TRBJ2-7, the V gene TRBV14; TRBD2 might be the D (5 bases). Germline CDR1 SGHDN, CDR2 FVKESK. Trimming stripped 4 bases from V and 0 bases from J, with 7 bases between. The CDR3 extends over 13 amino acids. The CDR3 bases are TGTGCCAGCAGCCGGACTCGCTCCTACGAGCAGTACTTC. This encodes CASSRTRSYEQYF.

The DNA of the CDR3 is TGTGCCAGCAGCTTTCTGTCAGATGATACGCAGTATTTT. This sequence encodes CASSFLSDDTQYF. This chain links TRBV7-9 with TRBJ2-3; D is unclear. CDR3 length: 13 residues. Trimming removed 3 bases from V and 6 bases from J, with 10 bases in between. Germline V CDR1 and CDR2: SEHNR, FQNEAQ (reference sequence).

The CDR3 loop is CASQQGDYGYTF. CDR3 nucleotide sequence: TGTGCCTCCCAACAGGGGGACTATGGCTACACCTTC. This sequence joins TRBV28 and TRBJ1-2, with 8 bases that match TRBD1. The CDR3 is 12 residues long. Germline loops: CDR1 MDHEN, CDR2 SYDVKM. V dropped 11 bases and J dropped 3; count of bases not matched to a gene: 5.

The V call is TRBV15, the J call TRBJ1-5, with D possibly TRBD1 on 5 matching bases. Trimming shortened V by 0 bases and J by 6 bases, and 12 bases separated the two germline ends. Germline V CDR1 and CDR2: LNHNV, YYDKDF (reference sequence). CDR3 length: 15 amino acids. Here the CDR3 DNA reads TGTGCCACCAGCAGAGATTTCGGGGGGAGTCAGCCCCAGCATTTT. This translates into CATSRDFGGSQPQHF.

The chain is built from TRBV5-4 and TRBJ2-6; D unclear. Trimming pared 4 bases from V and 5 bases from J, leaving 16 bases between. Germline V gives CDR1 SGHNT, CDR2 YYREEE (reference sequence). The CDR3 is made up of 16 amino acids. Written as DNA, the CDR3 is TGTGCCAGCAGCCCGGCAGGTGGAACTCGGGCCAACGTCCTGACTTTC. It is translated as CASSPAGGTRANVLTF.

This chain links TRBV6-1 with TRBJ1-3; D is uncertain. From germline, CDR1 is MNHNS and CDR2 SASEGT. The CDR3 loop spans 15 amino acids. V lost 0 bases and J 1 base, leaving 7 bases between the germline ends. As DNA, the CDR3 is TGTGCCAGCAGTGAAGCGCGGGTTTCTGGAAACACCATATATTTT. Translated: CASSEARVSGNTIYF.

The CDR3 DNA is TGTGCCAGCAGCTTCGGACAGGGGCCTTCCTCCTACAATGAGCAGTTCTTC. This gives the protein CASSFGQGPSSYNEQFF. The rearrangement uses TRBV5-6 and TRBJ2-1, with TRBD1 identical over 9 bases. Germline-derived CDR1 and CDR2 are SGHDT and YYEEEE. This CDR3 spans 17 amino acids. J lost 0 bases, V lost 2 bases, and 6 bases had no gene match. Combining the CDR3 with reference TRBV5-6 and TRBJ2-1 gives the whole variable domain DAGVTQSPTHLIKTRGQQVTLRCSPKSGHDTVSWYQQALGQGPQFIFQYYEEEERQRGNFPDRFSGHQFPNYSSELNVNALLLGDSALYLCASSFGQGPSSYNEQFFGPGTRLTVL.

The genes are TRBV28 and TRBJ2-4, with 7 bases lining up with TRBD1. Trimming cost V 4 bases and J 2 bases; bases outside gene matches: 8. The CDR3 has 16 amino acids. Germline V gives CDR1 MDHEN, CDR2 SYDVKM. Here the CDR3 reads CASSSTGSGTKNIQYF. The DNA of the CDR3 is TGTGCCAGCAGTTCGACAGGGAGCGGTACCAAAAACATTCAGTACTTC.

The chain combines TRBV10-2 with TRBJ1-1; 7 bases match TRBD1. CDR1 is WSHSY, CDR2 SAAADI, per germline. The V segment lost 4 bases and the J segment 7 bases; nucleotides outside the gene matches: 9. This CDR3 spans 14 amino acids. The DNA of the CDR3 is TGCGCCAGCAGTGCCACCAGGGCAGGGGGTGAAGCTTTCTTT. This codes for CASSATRAGGEAFF.

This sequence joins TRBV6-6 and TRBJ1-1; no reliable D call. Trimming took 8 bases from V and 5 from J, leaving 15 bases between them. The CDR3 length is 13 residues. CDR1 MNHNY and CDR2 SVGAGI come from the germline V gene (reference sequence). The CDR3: CASGSLVGTEAFF. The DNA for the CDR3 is TGTGCCAGCGGAAGTTTGGTGGGGACTGAAGCTTTCTTT.

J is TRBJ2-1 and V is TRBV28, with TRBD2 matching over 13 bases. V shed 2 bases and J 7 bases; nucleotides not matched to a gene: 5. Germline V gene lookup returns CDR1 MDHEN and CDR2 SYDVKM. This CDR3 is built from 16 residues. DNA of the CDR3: TGTGCCAGCAGTTTACCTGGACTAGCGGGAGTTAATGAGCAGTTCTTC. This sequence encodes CASSLPGLAGVNEQFF.

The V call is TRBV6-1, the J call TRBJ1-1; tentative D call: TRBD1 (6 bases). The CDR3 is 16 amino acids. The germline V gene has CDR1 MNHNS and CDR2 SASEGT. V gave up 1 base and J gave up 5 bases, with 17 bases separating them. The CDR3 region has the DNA TGTGCCAGCAGTGAAGGTTTTCGCAGGGGTGAGACTGAAGCTTTCTTT. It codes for CASSEGFRRGETEAFF.

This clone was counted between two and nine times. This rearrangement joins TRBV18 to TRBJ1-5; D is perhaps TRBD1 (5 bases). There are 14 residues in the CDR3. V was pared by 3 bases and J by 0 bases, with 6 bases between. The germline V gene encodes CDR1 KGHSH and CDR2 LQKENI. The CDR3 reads CASSPQGSNQPQHF. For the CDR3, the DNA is TGTGCCAGCTCACCGCAGGGTAGCAATCAGCCCCAGCATTTT.

The chain's CDR3 is CASSPGGNNEKLFF. The CDR3 DNA sequence: TGTGCCAGCAGCCCCGGCGGAAATAATGAAAAACTGTTTTTT. The V call is TRBV9, the J call TRBJ1-4; D is unresolved. Germline V lookup: CDR1 SGDLS, CDR2 YYNGEE. Trimming removed 4 bases at V and 4 bases at J, with 11 bases between. This CDR3 region has 14 residues.

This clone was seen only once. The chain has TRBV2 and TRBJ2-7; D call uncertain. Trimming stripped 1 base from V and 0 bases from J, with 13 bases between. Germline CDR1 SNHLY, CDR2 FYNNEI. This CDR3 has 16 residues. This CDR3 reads CASSEGKATFSYEQYF. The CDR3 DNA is TGTGCCAGCAGTGAAGGAAAGGCCACCTTCTCCTACGAGCAGTACTTC.

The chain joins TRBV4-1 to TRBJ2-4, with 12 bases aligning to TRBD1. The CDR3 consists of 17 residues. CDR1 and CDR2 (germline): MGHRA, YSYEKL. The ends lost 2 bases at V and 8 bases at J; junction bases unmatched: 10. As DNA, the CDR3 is TGCGCCAGCAGCCAATCAGCCGGGACAGGGGGCGACGACATTCAGTACTTC. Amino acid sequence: CASSQSAGTGGDDIQYF.

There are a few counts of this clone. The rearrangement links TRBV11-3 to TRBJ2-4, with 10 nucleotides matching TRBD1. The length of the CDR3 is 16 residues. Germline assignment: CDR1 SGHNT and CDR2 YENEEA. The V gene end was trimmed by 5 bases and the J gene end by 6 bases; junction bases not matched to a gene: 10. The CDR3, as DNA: TGTGCCAGCAGCAGGCGGGACAGGGGCCCTTCAAACATTCAGTACTTC. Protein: CASSRRDRGPSNIQYF.